This TCR beta chain was sequenced in a study of T cell changes during pregnancy in multiple sclerosis. V shed 4 bases and J 6 bases; nucleotides not matched to a gene: 11. Germline CDR1 and CDR2: SGHDN and FVKESK. The CDR3 has 16 residues. The repertoire was sequenced with immunoSEQ multiplex PCR; TCRdb's copy has only in-frame clones and lacks some. The sample contains 70,000 to 80,000 clones, around 85% of which appear only once. The receptor was derived from a female donor with multiple sclerosis, enrolled in a pregnancy study. The rearrangement joins TRBV14 to TRBJ2-1; 8 nucleotides line up with TRBD2. The material was peripheral blood, obtained before pregnancy. CDR3 DNA: TGTGCCAGCAGCCTCCGGGGACTAGGTTCCCCCAATGAGCAGTTCTTC. Translating gives CASSLRGLGSPNEQFF.